This T cell receptor (beta chain) was sequenced for a study of T cell responses to AZD1222 COVID-19 vaccine. Study conclusions and caveats: Spike-wide vaccine-associated CD4 TCRs dominated at 160-218 and 743-854. Among those given AZD1222, only five to seven were seropositive at baseline. After the peak T cell response, and only then, were repertoires sampled. Clonal diversity may have been underestimated, and the donors were mostly white British, with more females than males.

The count of this clone is one. The target antigen is unknown. Assay used: immunoSEQ multiplex PCR; TCRdb lists only in-frame clones, some missing. The repertoire holds about 70,000 clones, 88% seen once, with approximately 4.8% in the top ten. This receptor was obtained from an adult who received the MenACWY meningococcal vaccine as a control. The sequences come from peripheral blood, collected 28 days after the second dose of the MenACWY control vaccine.

The CDR3 nucleotides read TGTGCCAGCAGCCAGGACTCGGCGCACACCGGGGAGCTGTTTTTT. Its translation: CASSQDSAHTGELFF. V gene TRBV7-2 combines with J gene TRBJ2-2; D might be TRBD2 (5 bases). Germline CDR1 SGHTA, CDR2 FQGNSA. Trimming took 5 bases from V and 3 from J, leaving 13 bases between them. This CDR3 contains 15 residues. Full variable domain (outside the CDR3, taken from reference TRBV7-2 and TRBJ2-2): GAGVSQSPSNKVTEKGKDVELRCDPISGHTALYWYRQSLGQGLEFLIYFQGNSAPDKSGLPSDRFSAERTGGSVSTLTIQRTQQEDSAVYLCASSQDSAHTGELFFGEGSRLTVL.